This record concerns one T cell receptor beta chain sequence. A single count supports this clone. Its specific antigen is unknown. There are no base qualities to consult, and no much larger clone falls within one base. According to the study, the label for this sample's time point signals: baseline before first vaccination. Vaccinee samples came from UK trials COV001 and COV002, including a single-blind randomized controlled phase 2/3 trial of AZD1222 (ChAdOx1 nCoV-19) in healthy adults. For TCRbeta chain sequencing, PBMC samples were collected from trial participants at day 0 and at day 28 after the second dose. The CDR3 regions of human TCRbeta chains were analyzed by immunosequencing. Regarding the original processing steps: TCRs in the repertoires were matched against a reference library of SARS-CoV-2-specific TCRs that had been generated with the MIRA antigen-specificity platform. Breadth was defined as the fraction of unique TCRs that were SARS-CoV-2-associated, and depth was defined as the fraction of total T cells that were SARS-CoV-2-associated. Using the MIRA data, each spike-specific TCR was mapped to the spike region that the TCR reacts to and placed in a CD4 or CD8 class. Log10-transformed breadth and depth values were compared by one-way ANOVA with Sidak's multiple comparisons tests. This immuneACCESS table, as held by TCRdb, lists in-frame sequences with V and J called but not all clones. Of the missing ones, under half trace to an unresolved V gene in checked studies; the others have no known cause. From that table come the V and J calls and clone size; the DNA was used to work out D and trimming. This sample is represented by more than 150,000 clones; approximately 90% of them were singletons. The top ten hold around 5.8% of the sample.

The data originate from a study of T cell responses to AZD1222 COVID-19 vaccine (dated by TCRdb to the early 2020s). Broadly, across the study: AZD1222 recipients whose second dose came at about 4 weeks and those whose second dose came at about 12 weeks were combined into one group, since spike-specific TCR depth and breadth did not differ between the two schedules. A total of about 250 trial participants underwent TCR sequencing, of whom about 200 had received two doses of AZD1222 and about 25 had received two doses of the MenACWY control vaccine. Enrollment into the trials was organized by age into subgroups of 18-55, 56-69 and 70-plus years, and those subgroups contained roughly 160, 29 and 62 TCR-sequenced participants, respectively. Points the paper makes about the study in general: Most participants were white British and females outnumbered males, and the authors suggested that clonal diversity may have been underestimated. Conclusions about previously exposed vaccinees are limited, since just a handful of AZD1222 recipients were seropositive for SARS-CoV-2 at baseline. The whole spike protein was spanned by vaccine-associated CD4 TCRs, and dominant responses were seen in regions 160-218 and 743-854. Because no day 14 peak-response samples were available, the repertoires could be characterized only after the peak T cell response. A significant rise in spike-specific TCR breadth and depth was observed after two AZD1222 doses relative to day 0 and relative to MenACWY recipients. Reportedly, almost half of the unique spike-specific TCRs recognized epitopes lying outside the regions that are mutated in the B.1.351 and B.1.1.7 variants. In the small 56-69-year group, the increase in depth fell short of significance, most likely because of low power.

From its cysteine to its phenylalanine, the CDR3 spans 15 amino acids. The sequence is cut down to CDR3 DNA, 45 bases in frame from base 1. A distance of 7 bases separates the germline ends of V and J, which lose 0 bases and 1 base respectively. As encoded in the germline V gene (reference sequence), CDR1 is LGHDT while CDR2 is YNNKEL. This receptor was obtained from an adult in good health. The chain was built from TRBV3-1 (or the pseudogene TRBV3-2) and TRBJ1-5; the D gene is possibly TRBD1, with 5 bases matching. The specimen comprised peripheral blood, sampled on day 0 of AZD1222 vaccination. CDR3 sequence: CASSQDPGSNQPQHF. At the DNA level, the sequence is TGTGCCAGCAGCCAAGATCCAGGGAGCAATCAGCCCCAGCATTTT.